Detailed here is one T cell receptor beta chain. Its antigen is as yet unknown. The sample has other DNA sequences that encode this CDR3 too. Assay used: immunoSEQ multiplex PCR; TCRdb lists only in-frame clones, some missing. The sample yields about 2.3 million clones, approximately 95% seen once. The data stem from a study of shared clonotypes between healthy human individuals. Study details: Three plates were used per donor for CD4 naive, three for CD4 memory, two for CD8 naive and one for CD8 memory. The study's findings and limits: Shared clonotypes across all four donors exceeded non-shared ones in generation probability.

Germline lookup yields CDR1 MNHNY and CDR2 SVGAGI (reference sequence). V lost 0 bases and J lost 6; bases outside the gene matches: 3. The CDR3 is 15 amino acids. Source material: naive CD4+ T cells from PBMCs. Sample subset: CD45RA+ positively selected. The chain recombines TRBV6-6 with TRBJ2-7; 12 bases line up with TRBD1. This receptor was obtained from a man aged 18 to 29 in good health. Some clones in this sample may be carry-over from other donors' samples. The CDR3 sequence: CASSYSGTGGGEQYF. The CDR3 region has the DNA TGTGCCAGCAGTTACTCTGGGACAGGGGGCGGCGAGCAGTACTTC.